This T cell receptor beta chain was found in a study of Graves' ophthalmopathy and Graves' hyperthyroidism. Overall study results and limits: A 13-signature model separated ophthalmopathy from stable hyperthyroidism, around 88% sensitivity, 65% to 82% specificity. Blood also contained most of the expanded thyroid clonotypes above 0.001 frequency. In predicting ophthalmopathy progression, the model reached around 65% sensitivity and 72% to 85% specificity.

RNA transcripts were the template, and TCR beta CDR3 regions were amplified from them. The authors performed first-round RT-PCR with HTBI primers and then a second-round multiplex PCR. MiXCR, run by TCRdb on the multiplex PCR reads, gives a single entry per CDR3 protein. This table holds around 600,000 distinct CDR3 sequences, just over 40% found once. An approximately 10 ml volume of fresh peripheral blood provided the PBMCs. Comment on this clonotype: Its specificity is not known.

The TCR sequence derives from an adult man with Graves' ophthalmopathy. The sequencing sample was made of peripheral blood.

The CDR3 is CASSEYAAGGTDTQYF. CDR3 DNA: TGTGCCAGCAGTGAATACGCAGCGGGAGGGACAGATACGCAGTATTTT. The J gene is TRBJ2-3, the V gene TRBV25-1; 10 nucleotides match TRBD2. With 0 bases clipped from V and 3 bases from J, the junction kept 3 bases outside the gene matches. The germline gives CDR1 MGHDK, CDR2 SYGVNS. This CDR3 has 16 residues.